The entry below gives a single T cell receptor (beta chain) sequence along with its context. Its recognized antigen is unknown. No much larger clone is present one base from it, and per-base qualities are unavailable. Inclusive of the bounding cysteine and phenylalanine, the CDR3 is 13 residues long. Only the CDR3 region is kept as DNA, spanning 39 bases read in frame from base 1. Between the V and J ends, shortened by 8 bases and 4 bases respectively, the junction contains 14 bases. The germline V gene sets CDR1 to MNHEY and CDR2 to SVGAGI. The time point label, read with the paper, signifies: about 28 days (+/-7) after the second vaccine dose. AZD1222 recipients whose second dose came at about 4 weeks and those whose second dose came at about 12 weeks were combined into one group, since spike-specific TCR depth and breadth did not differ between the two schedules. Vaccinee samples were obtained from the UK trials COV001 and COV002, which included a single-blind randomized controlled phase 2/3 trial of AZD1222 (ChAdOx1 nCoV-19) in healthy adults. Trial participant PBMC samples were collected at day 0 and day 28 after the second dose for TCRbeta chain sequencing.

This sample stems from a study of T cell responses to AZD1222 COVID-19 vaccine (dated by TCRdb to about 2021). For the study in its entirety: TCR sequencing was performed for roughly 250 trial participants, of whom about 200 were given two doses of AZD1222 and around 25 were given two doses of MenACWY control vaccine. Trial participants were enrolled by age into subgroups of 18-55, 56-69 and 70-plus years, and around 150, 28 and 57 TCR-sequenced participants, respectively, were included in these subgroups.

The CDR3 regions of human TCRbeta chains were analyzed by immunosequencing. From the authors' description of their analysis: TCRs in the repertoires were compared against a reference library of SARS-CoV-2-specific TCRs that had been generated with the MIRA antigen-specificity platform. Breadth was defined as the fraction of unique TCRs that were SARS-CoV-2-associated. Depth was defined as the fraction of total T cells that were SARS-CoV-2-associated. Using the MIRA data, each spike-specific TCR was mapped to the spike region that the TCR reacts to and placed in a CD4 or CD8 class. Log10-transformed breadth and depth values were compared by one-way ANOVA with Sidak's multiple comparisons tests. TCRdb stores this immuneACCESS table with in-frame sequences only. Part of the clones is absent; in the studies checked, under half of the shortfall reflects unresolved V genes, and no reason is known for the rest. The D gene and trimming were derived from the DNA, and the V and J assignments and clone size from that table. The table for this sample lists 90,000 to 95,000 clones; over 75% of them were counted only once. The top ten constitute 12% of the sample.

What the authors observed across the whole study: The 56-69-year group was small, and its depth increase did not reach significance, likely because of low power. Reportedly, close to half of the unique spike-specific TCRs recognized epitopes lying outside the regions that are mutated in the B.1.351 and B.1.1.7 variants. Vaccine-associated CD4 TCRs spanned the whole spike protein, with dominant responses in regions 160-218 and 743-854. No day 14 peak-response samples were available, so repertoires were characterized only after the peak T cell response. Participants were mostly white British and included more females than males, and it was suggested by the authors that clonal diversity may have been underestimated. Conclusions about previously exposed vaccinees are limited because only a handful of AZD1222 recipients were SARS-CoV-2 seropositive at baseline. A significant rise in spike-specific TCR breadth and depth was observed after two AZD1222 doses relative to day 0 and relative to MenACWY recipients.

The origin of this receptor is an adult who received the AZD1222 COVID-19 vaccine. The chain couples TRBV6-5 to TRBJ2-5, with the D assignment possibly TRBD1 or TRBD2, given 5 matching bases for each. The sample in question was peripheral blood, obtained 28 days after the second AZD1222 dose. The nucleotides read TGTGCCAGCGGCCAGGATGGGGGAGAGACCCAGTACTTC. Translated, this gives CASGQDGGETQYF.